This T cell receptor beta chain was recovered during a study of T cell responses to AZD1222 COVID-19 vaccine. Study-level results: Epitopes outside B.1.351 and B.1.1.7 mutated regions reportedly drew nearly half of spike TCRs. There were repertoire samples only from the period after the peak T cell response. Spike-wide vaccine-associated CD4 TCRs dominated at 160-218 and 743-854.

For this clone: Its antigen is unknown.

The CDR3 sequence is 17 residues long. Trimming pared 8 bases from V and 4 bases from J, leaving 21 bases between. Germline V gene data show CDR1 as SNHLY and CDR2 as FYNNEI. Profiling relied on immunoSEQ multiplex PCR, and the TCRdb table lists in-frame clones only, not all of them. The sample yields some 150,000 clones, about 93% seen once. This receptor was obtained from an adult in good health. Here the sequenced sample was peripheral blood, taken on day 0 of AZD1222 vaccination. The genes are TRBV2 and TRBJ1-6; D is ambiguous. The CDR3 loop is CASLSQEVYEYNSPLHF. DNA of the CDR3: TGTGCCAGCCTGTCGCAGGAGGTATATGAATATAATTCACCCCTCCACTTT.